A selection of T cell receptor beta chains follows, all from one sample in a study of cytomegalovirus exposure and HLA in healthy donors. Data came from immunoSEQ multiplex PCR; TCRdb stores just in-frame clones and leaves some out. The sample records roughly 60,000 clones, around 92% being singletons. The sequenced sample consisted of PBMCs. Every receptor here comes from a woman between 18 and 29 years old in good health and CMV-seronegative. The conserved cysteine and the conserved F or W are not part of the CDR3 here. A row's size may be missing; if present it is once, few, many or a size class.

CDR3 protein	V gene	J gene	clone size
ASSGSDRGTNNEQF	TRBV13	TRBJ2-1	-
ARAGEQY	TRBV6-6	TRBJ2-7	-
SVEGHFSNYGYT	TRBV29-1	TRBJ1-2	-
ATSRDDRPTDTQY	TRBV15	TRBJ2-3	-
ASSLDNMNTEAF	TRBV5-6	TRBJ1-1	-
AWSPQVAPNEKLF	TRBV30	TRBJ1-4	-
ASDSGLTNTEAF	TRBV2	TRBJ1-1	-
ASSPGEAETQY	TRBV7-8	TRBJ2-5	-
ASSLRTGVSNTGELF	TRBV7-8	TRBJ2-2	many
ASSLDGLAPSPGEQY	TRBV11-2	TRBJ2-7	few
ASSATSYNEQF	TRBV10-2	TRBJ2-1	-
ASSQDRGFRYEQY	TRBV4-3	TRBJ2-7	-
ASSFSKRQGGGTEAF	TRBV27	TRBJ1-1	-
ASSLGGQSDTQY	TRBV5-6	TRBJ2-3	-
ASSQWGGGYEQY	TRBV4-1	TRBJ2-7	-
ASSWEDRHMNTGELF	TRBV5-1	TRBJ2-2	-
ATSTTRGSGELF	TRBV15	TRBJ2-2	-
ASSLRQGSSYEQY	TRBV6-6	TRBJ2-7	-
ASSQAPGNANTEAF	TRBV4-1	TRBJ1-1	-
AISESAGPPKWSGELF	TRBV10-3	TRBJ2-2	-
ATSRDMGQGYAGELF	TRBV15	TRBJ2-2	-
ASSPRQGLVGTGELF	TRBV4-3	TRBJ2-2	-
ASGLFLSPGTWGTGELF	TRBV12-5	TRBJ2-2	-
ASSLTRYGGNEQY	TRBV28	TRBJ2-7	once
ASSRDMNTEAF	TRBV5-1	TRBJ1-1	-
ASSEEPGGLKD	TRBV6-1	TRBJ2-4	-
AISVTGWGVEQY	TRBV10-3	TRBJ2-7	-
ASGGGPGRSTEAF	TRBV11-3	TRBJ1-1	-
ATQDRGRGETQY	TRBV6-1	TRBJ2-5	-
ASSLRTSGARGEQY	TRBV28	TRBJ2-7	-
ASSKTGIGYGYT	TRBV27	TRBJ1-2	few
ASSGGGLGQPNTGELF	TRBV19	TRBJ2-2	-
ASSFASGSNTGELF	TRBV7-9	TRBJ2-2	-
ASSLGEVTEAF	TRBV7-6	TRBJ1-1	-